This TCR beta chain comes out of a study of regulatory T cells in long-lasting Graves disease (dated by TCRdb to the early 2020s). Regarding the complete study: Antithyroid drugs had been taken for less than 3 months by newly diagnosed Graves' disease patients. This study used TCR sequencing and RNA sequencing of peripheral blood to compare persistent Graves' disease patients against newly diagnosed Graves' disease patients. A total of roughly 33 samples were covered by TCR sequencing, comprising approximately 13 persistent and roughly 20 newly diagnosed Graves' disease patients. The study was conducted in China and was registered as a clinical trial.

The intended sense of this specimen's time point label: newly diagnosed GD, antithyroid drugs for less than 3 months. RNA was extracted from PBMCs in TRIzol for both TCR sequencing and RNA sequencing. The diagnosis of Graves' disease followed American Thyroid Association guidelines. The patients came from an endocrinology department in Xi'an, China. From each patient, around 8.3 milliliters of peripheral blood was collected into an EDTA anticoagulant tube. Ficoll Paque Plus density gradient separation was used to isolate PBMCs, and no further T cell sorting was done. An Agilent 2100 Bioanalyzer and agarose gel were used to assess RNA quality, and a NanoDrop 2000 was used to measure RNA concentration. Details on this clonotype: No antigen is known for it. The sample holds no much larger clone one base away, and base qualities are not on file.

Receptor amplification or capture employed multiplex PCR. Sequencer: Illumina HiSeq 4000. iRepertoire HTBI primers and Arm-PCR amplification of CDR3 regions were used to construct TCR beta libraries. PCR products were gel purified before sequencing. In the original analysis: Gene usage analysis of CDR3 amino acid clonotypes used the 62 TRBV and 11 to 15 TRBJ segments found across samples. COPE and FqMerger were used to merge filtered high-quality paired reads into contigs. BLAST was used to align contigs to the IMGT TRBV, TRBD and TRBJ reference genes, and CDR3 was defined following IMGT. Any clonotype with a frequency above 0.1% was counted as a highly expanded clone. Shannon entropy was used to measure repertoire diversity, and the Gini coefficient was used to measure V-J evenness. A clonotype was considered public if more than one individual shared it. The raw public data were reprocessed by TCRdb itself: fastp quality trimming at Q25, MiXCR clonotype calling, in-frame beta chains only. Rows are combined by CDR3 protein, so each entry shows the most common genes and DNA. The V and J calls follow TCRdb's processing rather than the paper's. The sample records about 420,000 distinct CDR3 sequences, roughly 15% of which are singletons. The top ten clonotypes cover 20% to 25% of the sample.

The germline V gene supplies CDR1 KGHDR and CDR2 SFDVKD. V and J are trimmed by 4 bases and 5 bases, and the gene matches miss 6 bases of the junction. From the cysteine through the phenylalanine, the CDR3 covers 14 amino acids. The CDR3 DNA has 42 bases and is translated from base 1. General conclusions and limits of the study: The authors acknowledged the small sample size as a limitation that may reduce accuracy. Peripheral blood alone was examined, since thyroid tissue, which constituted the primary lesion, could not be accessed. A larger number of public clonotypes was shared among persistent patients (2,741) than among newly diagnosed patients (about 990). Compared with newly diagnosed patients, persistent Graves' disease patients had lower TCR Shannon entropy and fewer highly expanded clones, which suggests clonal expansion. TRBV28, TRBJ1-2 and TRBJ2-5 were preferentially used in persistent disease, while TRBV20-1 and TRBJ2-1 were favored in newly diagnosed disease. Sequencing and analysis were limited to the TCR beta chain.

These same data were also listed under a study on T cells in Graves' hyperthyroidism and ophthalmopathy. Per that second paper: Stable Graves' hyperthyroidism was defined as the absence of progression to ophthalmopathy over 18 months of follow-up. Hyperthyroidism patients were aged 18 to 65 years and newly diagnosed, with disease duration of less than 2 months. Any patient with an uncontrolled infection, another autoimmune disease, pregnancy or lactation was excluded. Diagnoses were established on the basis of clinical symptoms, serum thyroxine and TRAb, thyroid ultrasound, and orbital computed tomography. For the first round of RT-PCR on the TCR CDR3, the HTBI primer set was used together with the Qiagen OneStep RT-PCR kit. Most expanded thyroid clonotypes (frequency above 0.001) were also detected in blood, suggesting blood repertoires may reflect thyroid immune responses. In cross-validation, a model built on a 13 V-J signature told ophthalmopathy apart from stable hyperthyroidism with approximately 90% sensitivity and about 81% specificity, and in testing the same model reached 80%/75%. In validation, progression to ophthalmopathy was predicted by the model with around 70% sensitivity and 72% to 85% specificity, a median of approximately 6.5 months before onset. A discovery cohort of approximately 100 patients, approximately 45 with Graves' ophthalmopathy and approximately 60 with stable Graves' hyperthyroidism, was used to find distinguishing TCR V-J signatures. An independent validation cohort of about 20 hyperthyroidism patients and over 15 patients who later progressed to ophthalmopathy tested prospective prediction of ophthalmopathy. The approximately 100 discovery patients were randomly split 7:3 into training and test sets. The study also compared thyroid tissue and blood T-cell repertoires from about 6 Graves' hyperthyroidism patients. Once sampling was done, hyperthyroidism patients were given methimazole at a starting dose of 30 mg daily, whereas ophthalmopathy patients were given high-dose intravenous methylprednisolone. Libraries were constructed in a second round of multiplex PCR, after which size selection and purification were performed. Paired-end sequencing of the libraries was performed with 100 bp reads on an Illumina HiSeq2000. SOAPnuke was used to process the raw data, with reads discarded if the reads contained adapters or uncalled bases, had a mean Phred below 15, or lacked an exact constant-primer or identifier match. COPE v1.2.5 was used to merge the high-quality paired reads, and each unique nucleotide sequence was defined as a clonotype. MiTCR v1.1 was used to align clonotypes to the IMGT TRBV, TRBD and TRBJ reference segments. Only V-J combinations with frequency above 0.0001, covering roughly 99% of repertoires, were analysed. A TCS score was defined as the ratio between F50 (clonal expansion) and ExV (chaos), using BLOSUM62-based TCRdist between CDR3 peptides within each V-J. Welch's t-statistics and random forest reduced 500 to 550 V-J features to 13, which were used in a naive Bayes classifier (R e1071). No statistical method was used to fix the sample size in advance, and group allocation was not hidden from the investigators. According to the paper, TCR Vbeta CDR3 sequencing was carried out on approximately 140 peripheral blood samples, which came from under 50 ophthalmopathy, fewer than 80 hyperthyroidism and roughly 17 progressor patients.

The origin of this receptor is a woman younger than 35 with Graves disease. Donor details come from another sample of the same person, matched by shared clones. Specimen: peripheral blood mononuclear cells (PBMCs), collected at new diagnosis, from a patient treated with antithyroid drugs. Here the chain combines TRBV24-1 and TRBJ2-5; 7 central nucleotides agree with TRBD1. The CDR3 region has the sequence CATSDRQGFETQYF. The sequenced DNA: TGTGCCACCAGTGACCGACAGGGATTCGAGACCCAGTACTTC.